The clone carrying this T cell receptor beta chain appeared many times. Its specificity is unknown. The data belong to a study of T cells after yellow fever vaccination. TCRdb recomputed calls from the 5' RACE reads with MiXCR, one row per CDR3 protein. The sample has 250,000 to 400,000 distinct CDR3 sequences, approximately 4.5% seen once. This CDR3 region has 13 residues. Germline lookup yields CDR1 SEHNR and CDR2 FQNEAQ (reference sequence). The germline V and J ends were trimmed by 1 base and 5 bases, with 8 bases remaining between them. Study results and limitations: Detected again after the booster were most primary-vaccination clones, at roughly 95% CD4 and approximately 85% CD8. CD4 and CD8 compartments shared a small share of clonotypes.

The receptor's source is a man younger than 35 who received the YFV17D yellow fever vaccine. V is TRBV7-9 and J is TRBJ1-1; maybe TRBD1 (5 bases). The starting material was PBMCs, obtained 15 days after the yellow fever booster vaccination. Here the CDR3 DNA reads TGTGCCAGCAGCTTAGGCGGGGGGACTGAAGCTTTCTTT. This gives the protein CASSLGGGTEAFF. Looking up the rest from reference TRBV7-9 and TRBJ1-1 gives the full variable domain: DTGVSQNPRHKITKRGQNVTFRCDPISEHNRLYWYRQTLGQGPEFLTYFQNEAQLEKSRLLSDRFSAERPKGSFSTLEIQRTEQGDSAMYLCASSLGGGTEAFFGQGTRLTVV.